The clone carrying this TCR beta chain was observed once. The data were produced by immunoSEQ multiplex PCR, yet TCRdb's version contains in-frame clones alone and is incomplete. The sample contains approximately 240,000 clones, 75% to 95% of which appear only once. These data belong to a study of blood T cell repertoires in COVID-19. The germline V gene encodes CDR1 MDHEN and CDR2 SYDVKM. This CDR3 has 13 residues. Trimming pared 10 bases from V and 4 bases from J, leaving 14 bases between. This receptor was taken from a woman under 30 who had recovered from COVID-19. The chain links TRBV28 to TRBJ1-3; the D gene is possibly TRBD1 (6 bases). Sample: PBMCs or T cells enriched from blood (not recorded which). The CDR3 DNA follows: TGTGCCACCGAACAGGGCTCAGGAAACACCATATATTTT. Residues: CATEQGSGNTIYF.